The 6 T cell receptor beta chains presented below share a single source sample, sequenced in a study of T cells in Graves' hyperthyroidism and ophthalmopathy. What was amplified from RNA transcripts were TCR beta CDR3 regions. Carried out on the TCR CDR3, a first-round RT-PCR used the HTBI primer set. One entry per CDR3 protein, called by TCRdb with MiXCR from the multiplex PCR reads. The table includes 460,000 or so distinct CDR3 sequences, 14% detected once. Sequencing used blood. These receptors all come from a woman aged 18 to 35 with Graves' hyperthyroidism.

Remarks on this clonotype: A read error is possible here, since a much larger clone lies one base away. V usage is TRBV9 and J usage is TRBJ2-3; D call uncertain. Looked up from germline, CDR1 is SGDLS and CDR2 is YYNGEE. There are 15 residues in the CDR3. CDR3 sequence: CASGVEPGSTDTQYF. The CDR3 coding sequence is TGTGCCAGCGGCGTAGAACCTGGTAGCACAGATACGCAGTATTTT.

This clonotype came up many times. The CDR3 DNA reads TGTGCCAGCTCCCCCACGGGCCCCCACTACAATGAGCAGTTCTTC. Its protein product is CASSPTGPHYNEQFF. This chain links TRBV18 with TRBJ2-1, with unresolved D. With 6 bases removed from V and 3 bases from J, the gap between germline ends came to 15 bases. The CDR3 runs to 15 residues. Germline CDR1 and CDR2: KGHSH and LQKENI.

This clonotype was seen many times. The chain employs TRBV19 and TRBJ1-6, with D uncertain. Germline V gene lookup returns CDR1 LNHDA and CDR2 SQIVND (reference sequence). The CDR3 loop spans 14 amino acids. V lost 6 bases and J lost 0, with 6 bases in between. The CDR3 is CASSESSYNSPLHF. In nucleotides, the CDR3 is TGTGCCAGTAGCGAAAGCTCCTATAATTCACCCCTCCACTTT.

This clonotype appeared many times. The J gene is TRBJ2-5, the V gene TRBV20-1; no reliable D call. This CDR3 contains 14 residues. Germline V gene lookup returns CDR1 DFQATT and CDR2 SNEGSKA (reference sequence). V lost 3 bases, J lost 1 base, and 12 bases lay in between. The CDR3 DNA follows: TGCAGTGCTAGCCCCTGGACGGGCCAAGAGACCCAGTACTTC. This encodes CSASPWTGQETQYF.

This clonotype was counted at least ten times. V and J are TRBV9 and TRBJ1-1; TRBD1 might be the D (5 bases). V lost 3 bases and J 0 bases, leaving 15 bases between the germline ends. The CDR3 covers 16 residues. Per the germline V gene, CDR1 is SGDLS and CDR2 is YYNGEE. The CDR3 here is CASSGRGTGLNTEAFF. CDR3 in DNA: TGTGCCAGCAGCGGACGGGGGACGGGATTGAACACTGAAGCTTTCTTT. Combining the CDR3 with reference TRBV9 and TRBJ1-1 gives the whole variable domain DSGVTQTPKHLITATGQRVTLRCSPRSGDLSVYWYQQSLDQGLQFLIQYYNGEERAKGNILERFSAQQFPDLHSELNLSSLELGDSALYFCASSGRGTGLNTEAFFGQGTRLTVV.

This clonotype turned up a few times. J is TRBJ1-1 and V is TRBV20-1; TRBD1 might be the D (5 bases). Looked up from germline, CDR1 is DFQATT and CDR2 is SNEGSKA (reference sequence). The CDR3 is 12 amino acids. V lost 3 bases to trimming and J lost 4 bases, with 9 bases between them. The CDR3 DNA reads TGCAGTGCTAGGCCCGGGGGCACTGAAGCTTTCTTT. It is translated as CSARPGGTEAFF.